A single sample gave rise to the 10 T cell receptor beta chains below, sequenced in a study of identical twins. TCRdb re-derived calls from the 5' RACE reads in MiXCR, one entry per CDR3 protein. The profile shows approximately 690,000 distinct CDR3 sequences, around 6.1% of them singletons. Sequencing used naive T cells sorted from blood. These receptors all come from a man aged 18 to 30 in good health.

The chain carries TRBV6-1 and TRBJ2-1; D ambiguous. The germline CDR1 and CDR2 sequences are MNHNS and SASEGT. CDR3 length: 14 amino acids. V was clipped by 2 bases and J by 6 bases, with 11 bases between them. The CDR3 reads CASSETAQSNEQFF. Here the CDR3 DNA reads TGTGCCAGCAGTGAAACCGCACAGAGCAATGAGCAGTTCTTC.

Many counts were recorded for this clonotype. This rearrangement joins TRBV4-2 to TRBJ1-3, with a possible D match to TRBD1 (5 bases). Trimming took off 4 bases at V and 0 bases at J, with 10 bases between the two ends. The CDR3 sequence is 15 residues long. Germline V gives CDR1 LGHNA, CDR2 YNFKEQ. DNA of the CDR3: TGTGCCAGCAGCCGACTTCAGGGCTCTGGAAACACCATATATTTT. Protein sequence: CASSRLQGSGNTIYF.

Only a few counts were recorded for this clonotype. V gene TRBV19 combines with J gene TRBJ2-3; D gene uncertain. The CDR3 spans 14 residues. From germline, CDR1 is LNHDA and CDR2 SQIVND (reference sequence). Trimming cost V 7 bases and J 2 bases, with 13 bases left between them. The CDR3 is CASKAAASTDTQYF. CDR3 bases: TGTGCCAGTAAAGCTGCCGCTTCCACAGATACGCAGTATTTT.

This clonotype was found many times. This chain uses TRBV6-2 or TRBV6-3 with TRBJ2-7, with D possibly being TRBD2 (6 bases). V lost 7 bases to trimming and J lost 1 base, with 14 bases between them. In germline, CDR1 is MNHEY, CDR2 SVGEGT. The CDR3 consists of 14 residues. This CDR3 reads CASTRTLASYEQYF. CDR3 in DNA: TGTGCCAGCACTCGAACCCTAGCGTCCTACGAGCAGTACTTC.

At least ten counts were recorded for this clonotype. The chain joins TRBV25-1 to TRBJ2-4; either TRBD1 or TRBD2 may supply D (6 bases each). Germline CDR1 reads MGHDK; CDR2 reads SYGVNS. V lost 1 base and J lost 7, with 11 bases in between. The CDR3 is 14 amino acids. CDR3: CASSELEGGNIQYF. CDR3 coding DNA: TGTGCCAGCAGTGAATTAGAGGGGGGTAACATTCAGTACTTC.

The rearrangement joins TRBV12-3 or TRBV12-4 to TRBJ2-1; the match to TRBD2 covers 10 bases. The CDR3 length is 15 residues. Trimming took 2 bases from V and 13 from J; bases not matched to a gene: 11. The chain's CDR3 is CASSLTGTSDGGQFF. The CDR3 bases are TGTGCCAGCAGTTTAACCGGGACTAGCGATGGGGGACAGTTCTTC.

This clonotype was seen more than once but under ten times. The CDR3 spells CASSLAGENTGELFF. In DNA form, the CDR3 reads TGCGCCAGCAGCTTGGCGGGGGAAAACACCGGGGAGCTGTTTTTT. The chain combines TRBV5-1 with TRBJ2-2; TRBD2 might be the D (6 bases). The CDR3 is 15 residues long. Trimming stripped 0 bases from V and 2 bases from J, with 8 bases between. The V gene's germline CDR1 is SGHRS and CDR2 YFSETQ. Complete variable domain (other parts from reference TRBV5-1 and TRBJ2-2): KAGVTQTPRYLIKTRGQQVTLSCSPISGHRSVSWYQQTPGQGLQFLFEYFSETQRNKGNFPGRFSGRQFSNSRSEMNVSTLELGDSALYLCASSLAGENTGELFFGEGSRLTVL.

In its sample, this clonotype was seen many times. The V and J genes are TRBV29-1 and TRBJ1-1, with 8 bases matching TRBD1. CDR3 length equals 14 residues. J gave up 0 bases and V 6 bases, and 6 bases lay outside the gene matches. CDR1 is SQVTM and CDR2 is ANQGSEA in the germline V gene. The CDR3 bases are TGCAGCGTAGGGAACAGGGGGATGAACACTGAAGCTTTCTTT. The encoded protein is CSVGNRGMNTEAFF. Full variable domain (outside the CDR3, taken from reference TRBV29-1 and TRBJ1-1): SAVISQKPSRDICQRGTSLTIQCQVDSQVTMMFWYRQQPGQSLTLIATANQGSEATYESGFVIDKFPISRPNLTFSTLTVSNMSPEDSSIYLCSVGNRGMNTEAFFGQGTRLTVV.

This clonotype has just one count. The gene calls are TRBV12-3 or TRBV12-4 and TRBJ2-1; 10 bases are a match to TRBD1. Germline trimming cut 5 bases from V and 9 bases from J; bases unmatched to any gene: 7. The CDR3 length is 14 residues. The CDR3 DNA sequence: TGTGCCAGCAGTCCTCGACAGGGGGCAAGTGAGCAGTTCTTC. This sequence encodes CASSPRQGASEQFF.

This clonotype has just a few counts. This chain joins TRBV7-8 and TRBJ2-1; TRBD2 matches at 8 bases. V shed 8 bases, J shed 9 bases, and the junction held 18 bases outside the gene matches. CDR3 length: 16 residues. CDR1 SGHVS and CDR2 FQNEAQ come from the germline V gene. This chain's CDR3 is CASERPAGGFAGEQFF. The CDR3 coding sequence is TGTGCCAGCGAGCGCCCCGCGGGAGGTTTTGCAGGTGAGCAGTTCTTC.